This entry describes one TCR beta chain. This clonotype appeared a few times. Its cognate antigen has yet to be identified. It has no much larger one-base neighbor in the sample; base qualities were not kept. The sample originates from a study of identical twins listed by TCRdb under 2016. Background on the whole study: To test whether fetal clonotypes persist, the study used deep sequencing on TCR alpha and beta repertoires from monozygotic twins, unrelated adults of various ages, and cord blood. Replicate twin experiments were performed at different times using different library preparation protocols to rule out contamination.

Results and caveats for the whole study, not just this receptor: Compared with coincidental sharing between unrelated individuals, out-of-frame TCR alpha sequences shared between twins showed an excess of sequences with low generation probability. Out-of-frame TCR alpha sharing in monozygotic twins was systematically underestimated by recombination models, whereas sharing between unrelated individuals was in agreement with the recombination models. Zero-insertion analyses could be partly confounded by invariant T cells such as MAIT and iNKT, though diverse VJ usage argued against such confounding for most clonotypes. Fewer insertions were carried by abundant cord blood beta clonotypes, a similar but weaker trend appeared in young adult naive repertoires, and no such trend appeared in memory repertoires. In beta out-of-frame sequences, excess twin sharing was weaker, because having fewer shared sequences lowered the signal-to-noise ratio. Because the same donors could not be followed over many years, the conclusions depended on cross-sectional statistical analysis.

To prepare the library, 5' RACE was applied. TCRdb names Illumina HiSeq 2000 as the instrument used. Template switching added a universal primer binding site, and the final cDNA carried a unique molecular identifier that allowed TCR cDNA molecules to be counted accurately. Specific primers in the conserved constant-segment region were used to synthesize first-strand cDNA for the TCR alpha and beta chains. To control for contamination, every cDNA library carried two barcodes: a SMART-Mk sample barcode plus Illumina barcodes. Two successive PCR steps introduced TruSeq adapter sequences along with Illumina sample barcodes. Sequencing of the TCR alpha and beta cDNA libraries was done on the Illumina HiSeq platform using custom primers. The authors processed their data as follows. MiGEC processed the raw reads to extract unique molecular identifiers, while MiXCR was used to determine the CDR3 positions. For each individual, recombination models were inferred using an EM algorithm with the repgenHMM and IGoR tools. Shared clonotype analysis was performed with the tcR package in R, normalizing sharing by the product of cloneset sizes. To study raw recombination free of thymic and clonal selection effects, out-of-frame nonproductive sequences were analyzed. TCRdb ran its own pipeline on the public reads, namely fastp trimming at Q25 and MiXCR clone calling, and kept in-frame beta chains. Every distinct CDR3 protein forms one entry, paired with its most common genes and DNA. TCRdb's processing, not the study's, gives the V and J calls here. This sample lists 200,000 to 250,000 distinct CDR3 sequences; about 12% were detected once. The ten largest clones represent 3.5% to 5% of the sample.

Only healthy Caucasian donors were included. The twin cohort comprised three pairs of female monozygotic twins, all aged about 18 to 29 years. Using Miltenyi CD45RO+ enrichment and human naive T-cell isolation kits, memory (CD45RO+) and naive T cells were isolated from PBMC. The CDR3 has 15 amino acids, counting the end cysteine and phenylalanine. The kept DNA is CDR3 alone, 45 bases in frame from the first base. The germline V gene supplies CDR1 MGHRA and CDR2 YSYEKL. V is cut by 3 bases and J by 7 bases, and the space between the germline ends is 16 bases. These data were also reused for a study on yellow fever vaccine responses in identical twins. Drawing on the second study: According to the authors, in identical twins the way T cells responded to vaccination appeared partly convergent and partly personalized. In the study, vaccine-responding T cell clones were precisely tracked in identical twins.

The TCR was taken from a woman aged 18-29 years in good health. Sample: memory (CD45RO+) T cells sorted from blood. The cell subset or site label of this sample denotes: CD45RO+ enriched T cells. Here the chain combines TRBV4-1 and TRBJ2-4; perhaps TRBD2 is the D gene, with 6 bases matching. The nucleotide sequence is TGCGCCAGCAGCCAGACTAGGGGCGGGGTGAACATTCAGTACTTC. This translates into CASSQTRGGVNIQYF.